A single sample is the source of the 28 T cell receptor beta chains below, sequenced in a study of OX40 agonist ivuxolimab in advanced cancers. The method was immunoSEQ multiplex PCR; TCRdb's version includes in-frame clones alone and lacks a portion of them. Here the sample spans 60,000 to 100,000 clones, 94% being singletons. The starting material was CD4+ or CD8+ T cells sorted from blood, obtained in a trial of the OX40 agonist ivuxolimab. The receptors come from an adult with an advanced solid tumor such as melanoma, head and neck, liver or kidney cancer.

The chain employs TRBV27 and TRBJ1-1; TRBD1 is a possible D gene (6 bases). The CDR3 is 15 amino acids. Deletions cut 3 bases from V and 1 base from J, with 12 bases between. CDR1 MNHEY and CDR2 SMNVEV come from the germline V gene (reference sequence). The CDR3 is CASSFTARGNTEAFF. CDR3 sequence (DNA): TGTGCCAGCAGTTTTACCGCCAGGGGGAACACTGAAGCTTTCTTT.

The chain has TRBV16 and TRBJ2-7, with D possibly being TRBD1 or TRBD2 (5 bases each). Germline V CDR1 and CDR2: KGHSY, FQNENV. V was trimmed by 4 bases and J by 4 bases, leaving 17 bases between them. CDR3 length equals 15 residues. The CDR3 coding sequence is TGTGCCAGCAGCCCCCGAGTGGGGGAAACGTACGAGCAGTACTTC. Amino acids: CASSPRVGETYEQYF.

The J gene is TRBJ2-7, the V gene TRBV27; tentative D call: TRBD1 (5 bases). The CDR3 runs to 14 residues. Trimming shortened V by 0 bases and J by 3 bases, and 9 bases separated the two germline ends. Germline CDR1 is MNHEY and CDR2 is SMNVEV (reference sequence). CDR3 DNA sequence: TGTGCCAGCAGTTTATCGGCAGGGTTCTACGAGCAGTACTTC. Translated: CASSLSAGFYEQYF.

The V gene is TRBV19, the J gene TRBJ1-1, with 10 positions matching TRBD1. The CDR3 is made up of 13 amino acids. V shed 10 bases and J 11 bases; nucleotides not matched to a gene: 13. Germline V lookup: CDR1 LNHDA, CDR2 SQIVND (reference sequence). The chain's CDR3 is CATSSRDRGEAFF. In DNA form, the CDR3 reads TGTGCCACCTCGTCCAGGGACAGGGGAGAGGCTTTCTTT.

The rearrangement links TRBV4-3 to TRBJ2-7; 11 bases match TRBD2. The V gene end was trimmed by 2 bases and the J gene end by 6 bases; junction bases not matched to a gene: 6. The germline gives CDR1 LGHNA, CDR2 YSLEER. This CDR3 is built from 15 residues. The CDR3 reads CASSQLLAGVSEQYF. Here the CDR3 DNA reads TGCGCCAGCAGCCAATTACTAGCGGGAGTTAGCGAGCAGTACTTC.

V and J are TRBV29-1 and TRBJ2-7; 9 nucleotides line up with TRBD2. The CDR3 runs 14 residues. Losses at the gene ends were 4 bases for V and 2 bases for J; bases not matched to a gene: 6. Germline CDR1 SQVTM, CDR2 ANQGSEA. The CDR3 bases are TGCAGCGTTGTAATGCTAGCGGGGACCTACGAGCAGTACTTC. Protein sequence: CSVVMLAGTYEQYF.

The V and J genes are TRBV4-1 and TRBJ2-5, with 7 nucleotides matching TRBD1. There are 15 residues in the CDR3. V lost 0 bases and J lost 5; bases outside the gene matches: 6. CDR1 is MGHRA and CDR2 is YSYEKL in the germline V gene. CDR3 amino acids: CASSQDSRRGETQYF. CDR3 DNA sequence: TGCGCCAGCAGCCAAGATTCGCGCAGGGGGGAGACCCAGTACTTC.

The chain employs TRBV7-3 and TRBJ2-1; 9 positions agree with TRBD2. The CDR3 is 15 amino acids. Germline CDR1 and CDR2: SGHTA and FQGTGA. After removal of 5 bases from V and 4 bases from J, the junction contained 6 bases not matched to a gene. The CDR3 is CASSRAGGLYNEQFF. The CDR3 nucleotides are TGTGCCAGCAGCCGAGCGGGAGGTTTATACAATGAGCAGTTCTTC.

The count of this clone is one. The J gene is TRBJ2-7, the V gene TRBV4-1; D gene ambiguous. With 3 bases removed from V and 2 bases from J, the gap between germline ends came to 14 bases. This CDR3 has 15 amino acids. Germline V gives CDR1 MGHRA, CDR2 YSYEKL. In DNA form, the CDR3 reads TGCGCCAGCAGCCAGTCCCCCCCAGGCCCCTACGAGCAGTACTTC. Protein: CASSQSPPGPYEQYF.

The J gene is TRBJ2-1, the V gene TRBV11-3; 7 bases are a match to TRBD2. Germline CDR1 SGHNT, CDR2 YENEEA. V lost 4 bases to trimming and J lost 0 bases; unmatched junction nucleotides: 3. The CDR3 runs to 15 residues. The DNA of the CDR3 is TGTGCCAGCAGCTGGGGGGGGAGCTCCTACAATGAGCAGTTCTTC. This gives the protein CASSWGGSSYNEQFF.

The chain links TRBV11-3 to TRBJ1-1; 7 bases are a match to TRBD1. CDR3 size: 13 residues. Germline V lookup: CDR1 SGHNT, CDR2 YENEEA. The V gene end was trimmed by 5 bases and the J gene end by 8 bases; junction bases not matched to a gene: 8. The CDR3 spells CASSPYRGREAFF. The CDR3 region has the DNA TGTGCCAGCAGCCCTTACAGGGGACGGGAAGCTTTCTTT. Combining the CDR3 with reference TRBV11-3 and TRBJ1-1 gives the whole variable domain EAGVVQSPRYKIIEKKQPVAFWCNPISGHNTLYWYLQNLGQGPELLIRYENEEAVDDSQLPKDRFSAERLKGVDSTLKIQPAELGDSAVYLCASSPYRGREAFFGQGTRLTVV.

The V call is TRBV30, the J call TRBJ1-1; 10 nucleotides match TRBD1. The germline CDR1 and CDR2 sequences are GTSNPN and SVGIG (reference sequence). This CDR3 comprises 13 residues. The J segment lost 5 bases and the V segment lost 0 bases, leaving 0 bases of the junction unmatched. The CDR3 nucleotides read TGTGCCTGGAGTGTGGACAGGGGGACTGAAGCTTTCTTT. Its translation: CAWSVDRGTEAFF.

The table lists this clone with a few counts. The chain is built from TRBV4-1 and TRBJ1-1; D is uncertain. CDR1 is MGHRA and CDR2 is YSYEKL in the germline V gene. The V end was cut by 2 bases, the J end by 6 bases, with 7 bases between. The CDR3 has 12 amino acids. As DNA, the CDR3 is TGCGCCAGCAGCCAAACAGAAGCTGAAGCTTTCTTT. This translates into CASSQTEAEAFF.

The V call is TRBV2, the J call TRBJ2-3; a weak D match, TRBD2 (6 bases). Trimming took 0 bases from V and 0 from J, leaving 19 bases between them. Germline values: CDR1 SNHLY, CDR2 FYNNEI. The CDR3 totals 19 residues. For the CDR3, the DNA is TGTGCCAGCAGTGAAGCGCCTCAGGACTACCCAATTAGCACAGATACGCAGTATTTT. Translated: CASSEAPQDYPISTDTQYF. Drawing the rest from reference TRBV2 and TRBJ2-3, the complete variable domain is EPEVTQTPSHQVTQMGQEVILRCVPISNHLYFYWYRQILGQKVEFLVSFYNNEISEKSEIFDDQFSVERPDGSNFTLKIRSTKLEDSAMYFCASSEAPQDYPISTDTQYFGPGTRLTVL.

The chain has TRBV27 and TRBJ1-2; a possible D gene is TRBD1 (5 bases). In germline, CDR1 is MNHEY, CDR2 SMNVEV (reference sequence). V lost 3 bases, J lost 4 bases, and 15 bases lay in between. CDR3 length: 15 residues. The CDR3 DNA reads TGTGCCAGCAGTTTTCAGGGAAGCCTACTCTATGGCTACACCTTC. Encoded protein: CASSFQGSLLYGYTF.

CDR3 protein: CASSLGQGVAYSPLHF. The CDR3 coding sequence is TGTGCCAGCAGCTTAGGGCAGGGCGTCGCATATTCACCCCTCCACTTT. The genes are TRBV7-9 and TRBJ1-6; a weak D match, TRBD1 (5 bases). V was pared by 1 base and J by 8 bases, with 15 bases between. In germline, CDR1 is SEHNR, CDR2 FQNEAQ (reference sequence). The CDR3 spans 16 residues.

CDR3 DNA sequence: TGTGCCAGCAGTGCCTTCGGGACTGGGAGCTCCTACAATGAGCAGTTCTTC. This translates into CASSAFGTGSSYNEQFF. This chain links TRBV6-4 with TRBJ2-1; D perhaps matches TRBD2 (6 bases). Between the trimmed V and J ends, which lost 4 bases and 0 bases, there was a span of 16 bases. CDR1 and CDR2 (germline): MRHNA, SNTAGT. This CDR3 region has 17 residues.

The gene calls are TRBV19 and TRBJ2-1, with 7 bases fitting TRBD2. Trimming cost V 1 base and J 13 bases; bases outside gene matches: 7. There are 13 residues in the CDR3. Germline V lookup: CDR1 LNHDA, CDR2 SQIVND (reference sequence). The CDR3 coding sequence is TGTGCCAGTAGTATAGGCGGGGGAACGGCTCAGTTCTTC. Translated, it gives CASSIGGGTAQFF.

This clone was counted only a few times. This chain links TRBV4-1 with TRBJ1-5; no clear D. The germline CDR1 and CDR2 sequences are MGHRA and YSYEKL. This CDR3 spans 14 amino acids. With 4 bases removed from V and 1 base from J, the gap between germline ends came to 8 bases. For the CDR3, the DNA is TGCGCCAGCAGCCCGGACGGGAGCAATCAGCCCCAGCATTTT. It translates to CASSPDGSNQPQHF.

The V gene is TRBV4-2, the J gene TRBJ2-3, with a tentative D call TRBD2 (6 bases). The CDR3 extends over 20 amino acids. Trimming pared 0 bases from V and 3 bases from J, leaving 25 bases between. Germline-derived CDR1 and CDR2 are LGHNA and YNFKEQ. CDR3 nucleotides: TGTGCCAGCAGCCAAGATAGTCGGAGGGGAACTCATTCCTTGACAGATACGCAGTATTTT. Protein product: CASSQDSRRGTHSLTDTQYF.

The chain is built from TRBV5-8 and TRBJ2-2; D possibly corresponds to TRBD2 (5 bases). The V end was cut by 6 bases, the J end by 0 bases, with 12 bases between. CDR1 is SGHTS, CDR2 YDEGEE, per germline. The CDR3 is 15 amino acids. The CDR3 DNA sequence: TGTGCCAGCACCACTAGGATAACGAACACCGGGGAGCTGTTTTTT. This codes for CASTTRITNTGELFF.

The V call is TRBV6-5, the J call TRBJ2-1; 8 nucleotides match TRBD1. Germline assignment: CDR1 MNHEY and CDR2 SVGAGI. Germline trimming cut 2 bases from V and 2 bases from J; bases unmatched to any gene: 2. This CDR3 is 15 amino acids long. This CDR3 reads CASSYGRGPYNEQFF. The CDR3 DNA reads TGTGCCAGCAGTTACGGCAGGGGGCCCTACAATGAGCAGTTCTTC.

This sequence joins TRBV6-5 and TRBJ1-2, with a possible D match to TRBD1 (6 bases). Trimming removed 0 bases at V and 8 bases at J, with 10 bases between. This CDR3 is 13 amino acids long. Germline-derived CDR1 and CDR2 are MNHEY and SVGAGI. The CDR3: CASSYSGGGGYTF. The CDR3 nucleotides are TGTGCCAGCAGTTACTCAGGAGGGGGGGGCTACACCTTC.

CDR3 DNA: TGTGCCAGCAGGGTTTGGGGGAGCTCCTACGAGCAGTACTTC. Translating gives CASRVWGSSYEQYF. This chain connects TRBV6-5 to TRBJ2-7; D may be TRBD1 or TRBD2 (5 bases each). The CDR3 is 14 residues long. V was cut by 6 bases and J by 0 bases, with 12 bases left in between. CDR1 and CDR2 from the germline V gene are MNHEY and SVGAGI.

The V gene is TRBV9, the J gene TRBJ2-3; either TRBD1 or TRBD2 may supply D (5 bases each). The CDR3 totals 17 residues. Trimming took off 1 base at V and 1 base at J, with 16 bases between the two ends. The germline CDR1 and CDR2 sequences are SGDLS and YYNGEE. The CDR3 sequence: CASSVPHRDPRTDTQYF. CDR3 bases: TGTGCCAGCAGCGTACCTCACCGGGACCCACGCACAGATACGCAGTATTTT.

V usage is TRBV4-1 and J usage is TRBJ2-1; 7 bases align to TRBD2. Germline assignment: CDR1 MGHRA and CDR2 YSYEKL. This CDR3 has 16 residues. V lost 0 bases, J lost 4 bases, and 6 bases stayed unmatched. Here the CDR3 reads CASSQDGLAEYNEQFF. The DNA of the CDR3 is TGCGCCAGCAGCCAAGATGGGCTAGCGGAATACAATGAGCAGTTCTTC.

V usage is TRBV6-5 and J usage is TRBJ1-5, with D perhaps matching TRBD1 (6 bases). The V gene's germline CDR1 is MNHEY and CDR2 SVGAGI. CDR3 size: 12 residues. Trimming removed 5 bases at V and 6 bases at J, with 8 bases between. CDR3 nucleotides: TGTGCCAGCAGTGGGGGCGGTCAGCCCCAGCATTTT. Translation: CASSGGGQPQHF.

This clone showed up just once. The CDR3 coding sequence is TGTGCCAGCAGCTCCTTCCCCGGTCAGCCCCAGCATTTT. It translates to CASSSFPGQPQHF. V is TRBV7-7 and J is TRBJ1-5; no firm D call. Germline CDR1 is SSHAT and CDR2 is FNYEAQ (reference sequence). Trimming took 4 bases from V and 6 from J, leaving 10 bases between them. This CDR3 is 13 amino acids long.